This T cell receptor beta chain was recovered during a study of blood T cell repertoires in COVID-19. Those who participated ranged in age from roughly 18 to 90 years and resided in about two dozen US areas. Participants' own reports of clinical history determined their cohort assignment. The assay was immunoSEQ multiplex PCR, and TCRdb's table has in-frame clones only and misses some. This repertoire shows about 300,000 clones, 65% to 90% found once; its top ten account for about 4.6%. Sequences were obtained from PBMCs or T cells enriched from blood (not recorded which). The sequence was obtained from a young man who had recovered from COVID-19.

The CDR3 DNA follows: TGTGCCAGCAGTTCGGGGGGGACAGATACGCAGTATTTT. Residues: CASSSGGTDTQYF. This chain links TRBV27 with TRBJ2-3; 8 positions agree with TRBD2. There are 13 residues in the CDR3. V lost 4 bases and J lost 3; bases outside the gene matches: 0. Germline-derived CDR1 and CDR2 are MNHEY and SMNVEV (reference sequence).